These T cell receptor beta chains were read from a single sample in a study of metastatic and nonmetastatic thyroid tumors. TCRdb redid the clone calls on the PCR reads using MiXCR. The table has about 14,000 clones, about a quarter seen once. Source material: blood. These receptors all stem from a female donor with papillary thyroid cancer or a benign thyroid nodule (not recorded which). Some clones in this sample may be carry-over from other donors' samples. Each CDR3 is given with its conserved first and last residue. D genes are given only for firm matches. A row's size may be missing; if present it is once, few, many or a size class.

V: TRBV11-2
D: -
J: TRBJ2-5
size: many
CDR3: CASSLGMGARQETQYF
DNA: TGTGCCAGCAGCTTAGGAATGGGGGCCAGACAAGAGACCCAGTACTTC

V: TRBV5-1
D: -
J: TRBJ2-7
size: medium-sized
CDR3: CASSLDAGSYEQYF
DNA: TGCGCCAGCAGCTTGGATGCTGGCTCCTACGAGCAGTACTTC

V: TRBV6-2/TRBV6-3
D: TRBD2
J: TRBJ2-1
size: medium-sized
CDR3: CASRGLARYNEQFF
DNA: TGTGCCAGCAGGGGACTAGCCCGCTACAATGAGCAGTTCTTC

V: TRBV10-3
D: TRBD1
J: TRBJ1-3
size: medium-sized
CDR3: CASTGTGAGNTIYF
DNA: TGTGCCTCCACCGGGACAGGGGCAGGAAACACCATATATTTT

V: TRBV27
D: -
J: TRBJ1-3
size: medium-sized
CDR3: CASTPRWGSGNTIYF
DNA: TGTGCCAGCACCCCCCGTTGGGGATCTGGAAACACCATATATTTT

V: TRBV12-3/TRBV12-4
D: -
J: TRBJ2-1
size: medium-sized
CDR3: CASSRRGNAYNEQFF
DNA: TGTGCCAGCAGTCGAAGGGGGAATGCCTACAATGAGCAGTTCTTC

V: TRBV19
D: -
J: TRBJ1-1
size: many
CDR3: CASSQSGNTEAFF
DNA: TGTGCCAGTAGTCAGTCGGGGAACACTGAAGCTTTCTTT

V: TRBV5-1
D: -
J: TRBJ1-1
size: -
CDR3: CASSTVPGTNTEAFF
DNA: TGCGCCAGCAGCACGGTTCCGGGGACAAACACTGAAGCTTTCTTT

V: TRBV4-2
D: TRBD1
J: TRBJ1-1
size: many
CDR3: CASSPLTGANEAFF
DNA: TGTGCCAGCAGCCCTCTGACAGGGGCTAATGAAGCTTTCTTT

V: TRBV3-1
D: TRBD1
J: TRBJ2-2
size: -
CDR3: CASSRPAGAGTGTRELFF
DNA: TGTGCCAGCAGCCGACCAGCCGGTGCTGGGACAGGTACCAGGGAGCTGTTTTTT

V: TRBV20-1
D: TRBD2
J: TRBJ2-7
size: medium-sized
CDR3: CSASASGGSYEQYF
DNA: TGCAGTGCTAGCGCTAGCGGGGGCTCCTACGAGCAGTACTTC

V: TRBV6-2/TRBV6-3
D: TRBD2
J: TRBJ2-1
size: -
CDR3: CASSRLAGVIQQFF
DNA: TGTGCCAGCAGCCGACTAGCGGGAGTAATCCAGCAGTTCTTC

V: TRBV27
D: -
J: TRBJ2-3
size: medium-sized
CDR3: CASKVRDTQYF
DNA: TGTGCCAGCAAGGTCAGAGATACGCAGTATTTT

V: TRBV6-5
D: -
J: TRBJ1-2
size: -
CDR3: CASSYSTLGYCYTF
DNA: TGTGCCAGCAGTTACTCGACATTGGGCTATTGCTACACCTTC

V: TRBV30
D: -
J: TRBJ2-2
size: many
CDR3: CAWSVRGRASLGTGELFF
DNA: TGTGCCTGGAGTGTGAGGGGTCGGGCTAGTCTCGGCACCGGGGAGCTGTTTTTT

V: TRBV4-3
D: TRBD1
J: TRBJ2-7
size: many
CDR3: CASSLQQGAWYEQYF
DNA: TGCGCCAGCAGCCTGCAACAGGGGGCTTGGTACGAGCAGTACTTC

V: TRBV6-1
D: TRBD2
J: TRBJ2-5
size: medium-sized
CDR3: CASTPGTRRWETQYF
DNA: TGTGCCAGCACCCCCGGGACTAGGCGGTGGGAGACCCAGTACTTC

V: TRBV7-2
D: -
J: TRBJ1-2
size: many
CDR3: CASGSNRGLGYGYTF
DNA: TGTGCCAGCGGCTCGAATCGGGGACTGGGGTATGGCTACACCTTC

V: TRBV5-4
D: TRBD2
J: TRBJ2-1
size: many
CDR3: CASSPGLAGDYEQFF
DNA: TGTGCCAGCAGCCCCGGACTAGCGGGAGACTATGAGCAGTTCTTC